This T cell receptor (beta chain) was retrieved from a study of T cells in Graves' hyperthyroidism and ophthalmopathy (dated by TCRdb to about 2019). The study in broad terms: Peripheral blood samples were taken at the time of initial diagnosis, prior to any treatment. TCR Vbeta CDR3 sequencing of around 130 peripheral blood samples (approximately 44 ophthalmopathy, approximately 80 hyperthyroidism and approximately 17 progressor patients) is reported in the paper. In addition, the study compared T-cell repertoires in thyroid tissue and in blood from several Graves' hyperthyroidism patients. To identify distinguishing TCR V-J signatures, a discovery cohort of around 100 patients was used, comprising 43 with Graves' ophthalmopathy and some 60 with stable Graves' hyperthyroidism. Prospective prediction of ophthalmopathy was tested in an independent validation cohort consisting of some 20 hyperthyroidism patients and more than 15 patients who later progressed to ophthalmopathy. Once sampling was done, hyperthyroidism patients were given methimazole at a starting dose of 30 mg daily, whereas ophthalmopathy patients were given high-dose intravenous methylprednisolone. For training and testing, the 100 or so patients in the discovery cohort were randomly divided in a 7:3 ratio. Overall results and qualifications from the work: Most expanded thyroid clonotypes (frequency above 0.001) were also detected in blood, suggesting blood repertoires may reflect thyroid immune responses. Ophthalmopathy was separated from stable hyperthyroidism by a 13 V-J signature model, with about 88% sensitivity and approximately 84% specificity obtained in cross-validation and 80%/75% obtained in testing. During validation, the model predicted progression to ophthalmopathy a median of approximately 6.5 months ahead of onset, with approximately 71% sensitivity and around 72% specificity. No statistical method was used to fix the sample size in advance, and group allocation was not hidden from the investigators.

Stable Graves' hyperthyroidism was defined as the absence of progression to ophthalmopathy over 18 months of follow-up. Hyperthyroidism patients were newly diagnosed, with disease duration under 2 months, and aged 18 to 65 years. Exclusion was applied to patients with uncontrolled infections, other autoimmune diseases, pregnancy or lactation. Diagnoses were established on the basis of clinical symptoms, serum thyroxine and TRAb, thyroid ultrasound, and orbital computed tomography. Ficoll-Paque density gradient centrifugation was used to isolate PBMCs from approximately 10 ml of fresh peripheral blood. Trizol reagent was used to extract total RNA, and RNA quality was then checked on an Agilent 2100 Bioanalyzer. In regard to this clonotype: No antigen is known for it. Per-nucleotide qualities are absent, and no much larger clonotype sits a single base away.

Counted from cysteine to phenylalanine, this CDR3 has 12 amino acids. Only CDR3 DNA remains: 36 bases, in frame from the first base. The trim is 2 bases for V and 9 bases for J, with a gap of 8 bases between the germline ends. Taken from the germline V gene (reference sequence), the CDR1 and CDR2 loops are GTSNPN and SVGIG. The TCR beta CDR3 regions were amplified from the RNA transcripts. The TCR CDR3 was subjected to a first round of RT-PCR using the HTBI primer set and the Qiagen OneStep RT-PCR kit. The libraries were constructed in a second round of multiplex PCR and then size-selected and purified. Sequencing of the libraries was done on an Illumina HiSeq2000 using paired-end 100 bp reads. Under the source paper's analysis protocol: SOAPnuke was used to process the raw data, with reads discarded if the reads contained adapters or uncalled bases, had a mean Phred below 15, or lacked an exact constant-primer or identifier match. High-quality paired reads were merged using COPE v1.2.5, and each unique nucleotide sequence was defined as a clonotype. Clonotypes were aligned to IMGT TRBV, TRBD and TRBJ reference segments using MiTCR v1.1. The analysis included only V-J combinations with a frequency above 0.0001, which together covered roughly 99% of the repertoires. A TCS score was defined as the ratio of F50 (clonal expansion) to E x V (chaos), with BLOSUM62-based TCRdist applied between CDR3 peptides within each V-J. Welch's t-statistics and random forest reduced 500 to 650 V-J features to about 13, which were used in a naive Bayes classifier (R e1071). TCRdb redid the processing of the public reads, applying fastp at Q25 and MiXCR, and retained in-frame beta chains. Every distinct CDR3 protein forms one entry, paired with its most common genes and DNA. The V and J calls were determined by TCRdb, not by the authors. Recorded for this sample are approximately 590,000 distinct CDR3 sequences; roughly 14% of them occurred a single time. Around 7.8% of the sample is taken by the ten largest.

The chain couples TRBV30 to TRBJ1-6, with no confident D gene call. The clonotype comes from a woman in her 30s with Graves' hyperthyroidism. Sequenced input: blood. The bases are TGTGCCTGGAGTAGGACGAGTTCACCCCTCCACTTT. Its translation reads: CAWSRTSSPLHF.